Below, one TCR beta chain is given with its context. Antigen unknown. The sample belongs to a study of OX40 agonist ivuxolimab in advanced cancers. Looking at the study overall: Males comprised around 78% of the group, whose mean age was approximately 61 years (range about 20 to 85). Study-level points and caveats: Fewer expanded clones were found on average in CD4+ than in CD8+ T cells. At doses 0.1 to 3.0 mg/kg, CD4+ and CD8+ clones expanded.

Sequencing was performed with immunoSEQ multiplex PCR; in TCRdb, only in-frame clones are kept and a portion is missing. In the table there are 50,000 to 60,000 clones, approximately 83% of which are singletons. The investigators sampled blood at baseline, at cycle 4 day 1, and at cycle 7 day 1. With 7 bases removed from V and 0 bases from J, the gap between germline ends came to 10 bases. Germline CDR1 and CDR2: SQVTM and ANQGSEA. The CDR3 has 13 residues. This receptor was taken from an adult with an advanced solid tumor such as melanoma, head and neck, liver or kidney cancer. This sequence joins TRBV29-1 and TRBJ2-1; D gene ambiguous. The starting material was CD4+ or CD8+ T cells sorted from blood, obtained in a trial of the OX40 agonist ivuxolimab. CDR3 sequence: CSGSWSSYNEQFF. CDR3 nucleotides: TGCAGCGGCTCGTGGAGCTCCTACAATGAGCAGTTCTTC.